This T cell receptor beta chain derives from a study of early T cells in non-severe SARS-CoV-2 infection. Study information: Bulk RNA from unsorted whole blood was sequenced; chains were unpaired. Study-level results: Anti-spike CD8 specificities were favored by VDJdb matching, whose results missed private and CD4 specificities.

Comments on this clonotype: Its target is not known.

This CDR3 has 9 amino acids. From germline, CDR1 is LNHDA and CDR2 SQIVND (reference sequence). Trimming cost V 6 bases and J 8 bases, with 4 bases left between them. Unique molecular identifiers were affixed to single, distinct cDNA molecules. TCRdb redid the calling of the 5' RACE reads with MiXCR, one entry per CDR3 protein. The sample contains 70,000 to 90,000 distinct CDR3 sequences, 10% to 15% of which appear only once. This receptor was taken from an adult who was a healthcare worker with PCR-confirmed SARS-CoV-2 infection or an uninfected control (not recorded which). Specimen: whole blood. The chain joins TRBV19 to TRBJ1-2; D is ambiguous. CDR3 DNA: TGTGCCAGTAGGGAAGGCTACACCTTC. It translates to CASREGYTF. The whole variable domain, remainder taken from reference TRBV19 and TRBJ1-2, is DGGITQSPKYLFRKEGQNVTLSCEQNLNHDAMYWYRQDPGQGLRLIYYSQIVNDFQKGDIAEGYSVSREKKESFPLTVTSAQKNPTAFYLCASREGYTFGSGTRLTVV.